This is a list of T cell receptor beta chains from one sample in a study of T cell responses to AZD1222 COVID-19 vaccine. The method was immunoSEQ multiplex PCR; TCRdb's version includes in-frame clones alone and lacks a portion of them. The top ten clones hold 1.9% of a sample with 140,000 to 150,000 clones, approximately 91% of them seen once. This specimen consisted of peripheral blood, obtained 28 days after the second AZD1222 dose. Receptor source: an adult who received the AZD1222 COVID-19 vaccine. Both conserved end residues are part of each CDR3.

v_call | cdr3_aa
TRBV18 | CASSAGHRTYEQYF
TRBV18 | CASSPDFQISSGNTIYF
TRBV7-2 | CASSRRGLAGYEQYF
TRBV11-2 | CASSRSRDSLYYGYTF
TRBV29-1 | CSVEENTGGTEAFF
TRBV14 | CASSQDRGAGPGWDTQYF
TRBV7-3 | CASSLRAAYNSPLHF
TRBV9 | CASSVGNGREVAFF
TRBV24-1 | CATSDKTGNYGYTF
TRBV10-1 | CASSEQGPGNTIYF
TRBV2 | CASSEWDEQFF
TRBV11-2 | CASSPGIGHGPQHF